The entry that follows covers one T cell receptor beta chain sequence. The antigen remains undetermined. The related graft donor's blood sample was taken on the day of bone marrow donation. Profiling relied on immunoSEQ multiplex PCR, and the TCRdb table lists in-frame clones only, not all of them. The data show approximately 18,000 clones, with around four fifths seen just once and 7.5% to 9.5% held by the top ten. These data come from a study of T cells after posttransplantation cyclophosphamide. General study results and limits: Later blood repertoires were often dominated by clones from the donor CD8+ memory compartment.

V dropped 6 bases and J dropped 0 bases, with 7 bases sitting between them. The CDR3 sequence is 13 residues long. CDR1 is LNHDA and CDR2 is SQIVND in the germline V gene (reference sequence). This chain joins TRBV19 and TRBJ2-3; no firm D call. This clonotype originated in a man aged 25-40 years in good health and a related stem cell transplant donor. Sample: memory CD4+ T cells sorted from blood. CDR3 nucleotides: TGTGCCAGTAGGCCAACTAGCACAGATACGCAGTATTTT. It yields the protein CASRPTSTDTQYF. The full variable domain, with the rest looked up from reference TRBV19 and TRBJ2-3, is DGGITQSPKYLFRKEGQNVTLSCEQNLNHDAMYWYRQDPGQGLRLIYYSQIVNDFQKGDIAEGYSVSREKKESFPLTVTSAQKNPTAFYLCASRPTSTDTQYFGPGTRLTVL.